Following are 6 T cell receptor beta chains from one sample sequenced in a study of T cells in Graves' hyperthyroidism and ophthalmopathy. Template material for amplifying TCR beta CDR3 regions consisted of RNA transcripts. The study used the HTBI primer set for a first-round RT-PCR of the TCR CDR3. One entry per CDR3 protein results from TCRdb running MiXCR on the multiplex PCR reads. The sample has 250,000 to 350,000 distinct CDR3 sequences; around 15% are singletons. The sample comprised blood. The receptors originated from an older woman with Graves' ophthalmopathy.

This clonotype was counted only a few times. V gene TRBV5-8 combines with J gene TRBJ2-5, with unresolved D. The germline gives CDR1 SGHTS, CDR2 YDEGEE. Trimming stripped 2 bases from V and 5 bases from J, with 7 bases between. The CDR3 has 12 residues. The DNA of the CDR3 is TGTGCCAGCAGCTTCTTCGAGGAGACCCAGTACTTC. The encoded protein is CASSFFEETQYF.

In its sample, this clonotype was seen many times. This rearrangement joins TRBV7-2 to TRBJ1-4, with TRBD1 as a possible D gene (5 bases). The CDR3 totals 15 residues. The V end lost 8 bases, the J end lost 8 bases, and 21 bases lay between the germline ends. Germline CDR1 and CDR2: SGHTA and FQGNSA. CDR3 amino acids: CASAQGGAGNEKLFF. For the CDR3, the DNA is TGTGCCAGCGCCCAGGGAGGGGCAGGGAACGAAAAACTGTTTTTT.

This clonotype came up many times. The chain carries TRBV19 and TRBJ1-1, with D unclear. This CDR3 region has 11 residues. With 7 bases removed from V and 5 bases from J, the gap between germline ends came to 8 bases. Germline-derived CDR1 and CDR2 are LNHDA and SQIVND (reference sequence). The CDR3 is CASTGWTEAFF. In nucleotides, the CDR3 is TGTGCCAGTACCGGGTGGACTGAAGCTTTCTTT.

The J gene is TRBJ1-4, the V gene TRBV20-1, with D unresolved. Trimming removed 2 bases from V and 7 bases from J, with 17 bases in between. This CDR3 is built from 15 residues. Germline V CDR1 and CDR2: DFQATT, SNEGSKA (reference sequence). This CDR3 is CSARPIPQWAEKLFF. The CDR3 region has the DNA TGCAGTGCTAGACCGATCCCACAGTGGGCTGAAAAACTGTTTTTT.

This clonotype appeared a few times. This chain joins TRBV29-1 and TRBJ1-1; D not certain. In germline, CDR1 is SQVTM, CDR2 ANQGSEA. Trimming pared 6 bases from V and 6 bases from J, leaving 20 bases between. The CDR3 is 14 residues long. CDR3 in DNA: TGCAGCGTCCGAAGCGGGCAGGAAGGGTCTGAAGCTTTCTTT. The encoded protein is CSVRSGQEGSEAFF.

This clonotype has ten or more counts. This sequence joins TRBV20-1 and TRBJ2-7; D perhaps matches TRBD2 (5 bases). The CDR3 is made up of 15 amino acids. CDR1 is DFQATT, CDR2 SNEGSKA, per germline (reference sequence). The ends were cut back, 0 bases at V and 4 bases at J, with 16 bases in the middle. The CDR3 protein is CSARDLVARTYEQYF. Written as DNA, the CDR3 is TGCAGTGCTAGAGATCTGGTAGCGAGGACTTACGAGCAGTACTTC.